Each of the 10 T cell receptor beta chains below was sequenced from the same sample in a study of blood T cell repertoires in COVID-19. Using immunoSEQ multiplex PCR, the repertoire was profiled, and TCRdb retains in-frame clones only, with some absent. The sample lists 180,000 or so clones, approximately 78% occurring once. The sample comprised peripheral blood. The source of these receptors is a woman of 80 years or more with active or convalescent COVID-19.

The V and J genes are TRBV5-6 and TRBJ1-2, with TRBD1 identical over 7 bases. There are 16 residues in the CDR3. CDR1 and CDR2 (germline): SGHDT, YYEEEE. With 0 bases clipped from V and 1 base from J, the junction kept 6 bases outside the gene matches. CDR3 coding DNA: TGTGCCAGCAGCTTGGCCGGGACAGTAGTTAACTATGGCTACACCTTC. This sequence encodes CASSLAGTVVNYGYTF.

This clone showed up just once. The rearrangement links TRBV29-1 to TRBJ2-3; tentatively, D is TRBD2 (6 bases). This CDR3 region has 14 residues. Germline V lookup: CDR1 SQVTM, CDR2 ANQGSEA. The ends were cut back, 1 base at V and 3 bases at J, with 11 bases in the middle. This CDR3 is CSVEAGEGTDTQYF. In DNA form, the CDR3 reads TGCAGCGTTGAAGCGGGGGAAGGGACAGATACGCAGTATTTT.

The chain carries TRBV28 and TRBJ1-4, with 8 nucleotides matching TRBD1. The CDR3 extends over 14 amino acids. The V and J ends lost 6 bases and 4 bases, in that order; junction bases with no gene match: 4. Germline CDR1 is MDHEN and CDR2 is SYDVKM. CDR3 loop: CASSPGGVNEKLFF. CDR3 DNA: TGTGCCAGCAGCCCAGGGGGCGTTAATGAAAAACTGTTTTTT.

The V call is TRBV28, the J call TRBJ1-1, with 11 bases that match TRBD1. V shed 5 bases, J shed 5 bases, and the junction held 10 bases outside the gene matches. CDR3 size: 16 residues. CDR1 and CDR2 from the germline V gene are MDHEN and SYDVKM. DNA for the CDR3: TGTGCCAGCAGTGTACCGGGACAGGGGGGAAGAACTGAAGCTTTCTTT. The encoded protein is CASSVPGQGGRTEAFF.

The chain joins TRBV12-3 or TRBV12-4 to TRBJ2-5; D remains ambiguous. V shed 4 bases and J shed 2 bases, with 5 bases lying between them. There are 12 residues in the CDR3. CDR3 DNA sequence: TGTGCCAGCAGTTCAGATCAAGAGACCCAGTACTTC. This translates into CASSSDQETQYF.

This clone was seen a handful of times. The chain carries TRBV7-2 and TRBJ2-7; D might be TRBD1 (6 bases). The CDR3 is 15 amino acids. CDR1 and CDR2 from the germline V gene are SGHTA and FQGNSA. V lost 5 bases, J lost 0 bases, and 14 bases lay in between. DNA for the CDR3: TGTGCCAGCAGCCGGACAGTCGACGACTCCTACGAGCAGTACTTC. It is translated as CASSRTVDDSYEQYF.

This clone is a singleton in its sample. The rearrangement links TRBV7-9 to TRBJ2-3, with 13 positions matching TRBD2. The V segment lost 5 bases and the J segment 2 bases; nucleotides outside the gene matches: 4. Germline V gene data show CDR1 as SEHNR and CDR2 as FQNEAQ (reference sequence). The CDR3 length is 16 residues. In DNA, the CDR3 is TGTGCCAGCAGCCGACTAGCGGGGGGCCTCACAGATACGCAGTATTTT. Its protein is CASSRLAGGLTDTQYF.

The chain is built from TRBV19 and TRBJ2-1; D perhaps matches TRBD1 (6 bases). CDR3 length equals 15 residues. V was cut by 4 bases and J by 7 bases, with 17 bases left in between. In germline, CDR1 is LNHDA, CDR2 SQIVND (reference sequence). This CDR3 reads CASSTLRARGNEQFF. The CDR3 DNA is TGTGCCAGTAGTACGCTCCGGGCTAGGGGGAATGAGCAGTTCTTC.

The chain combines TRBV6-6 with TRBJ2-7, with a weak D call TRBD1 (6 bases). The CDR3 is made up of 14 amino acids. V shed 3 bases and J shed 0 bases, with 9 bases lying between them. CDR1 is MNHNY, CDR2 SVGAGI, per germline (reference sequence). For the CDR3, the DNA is TGTGCCAGCAGTTATGACAGGAACTCCTACGAGCAGTACTTC. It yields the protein CASSYDRNSYEQYF.

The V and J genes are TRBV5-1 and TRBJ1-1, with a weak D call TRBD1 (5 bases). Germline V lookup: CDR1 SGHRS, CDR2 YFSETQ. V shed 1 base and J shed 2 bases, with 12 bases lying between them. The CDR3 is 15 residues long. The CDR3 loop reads CASSLWGDPNTEAFF. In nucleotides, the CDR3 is TGCGCCAGCAGCTTGTGGGGGGATCCAAACACTGAAGCTTTCTTT.